Reported below is one T cell receptor (beta chain). This sample is part of a study of T cells in tumors after PD-1 blockade. Profiling relied on immunoSEQ multiplex PCR, and the TCRdb table lists in-frame clones only, not all of them. The sample consists of about 47,000 clones, approximately 79% of them appearing once. This TCR derives from a human donor with basal cell carcinoma. Here the sequenced sample was PBMCs, taken before anti-PD-1 treatment.

The CDR3 DNA is TGTGCCAGCAATCGACTAGCGGGTTCCACCGGGGAGCTGTTTTTT. As protein: CASNRLAGSTGELFF. The chain has TRBV6-5 and TRBJ2-2; 10 nucleotides line up with TRBD2. This CDR3 contains 15 residues. The junction had 6 bases not matched to a gene; V was cut back by 7 bases and J by 4 bases. Germline-derived CDR1 and CDR2 are MNHEY and SVGAGI.